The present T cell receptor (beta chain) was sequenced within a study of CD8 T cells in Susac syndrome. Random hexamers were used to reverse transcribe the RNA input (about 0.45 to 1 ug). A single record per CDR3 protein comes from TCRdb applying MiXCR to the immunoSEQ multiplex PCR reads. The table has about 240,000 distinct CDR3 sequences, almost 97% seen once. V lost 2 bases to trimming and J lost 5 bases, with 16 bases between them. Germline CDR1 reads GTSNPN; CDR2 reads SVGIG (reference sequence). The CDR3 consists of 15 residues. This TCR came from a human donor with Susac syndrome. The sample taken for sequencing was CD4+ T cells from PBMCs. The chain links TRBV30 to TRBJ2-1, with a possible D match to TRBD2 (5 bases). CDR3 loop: CAWSPSGKHNNEQFF. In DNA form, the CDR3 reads TGTGCCTGGAGTCCAAGCGGCAAGCACAACAATGAGCAGTTCTTC.